In this sample, the clone carrying this TCR beta chain turned up a few times. What it binds is unknown. This record comes from a study of early T cells in non-severe SARS-CoV-2 infection. Across the whole study: Sequencing was performed on bulk RNA from unsorted whole blood, leaving chains unpaired.

Tagging with unique molecular identifiers was applied to individual cDNA molecules. TCRdb recomputed calls from the 5' RACE reads with MiXCR, one row per CDR3 protein. The sample lists over 35,000 distinct CDR3 sequences, 5% to 6.5% seen once, with 7.5% to 8.5% in the top ten. Study findings and constraints: The VDJdb matching leaned toward anti-spike CD8 responses and overlooked private and CD4 specificities.

V lost 1 base and J 4 bases, leaving 10 bases between the germline ends. This CDR3 has 15 amino acids. Germline CDR1 is SGHVS and CDR2 is FQNEAQ. The sample was whole blood, taken at baseline. The sequence came from an adult who was a healthcare worker with PCR-confirmed SARS-CoV-2 infection or an uninfected control (not recorded which). The chain combines TRBV7-8 with TRBJ2-2; D may be TRBD1 (5 bases). CDR3 sequence: CASSLGYRRTGELFF. Here the CDR3 DNA reads TGTGCCAGCAGCTTAGGGTACAGGCGCACCGGGGAGCTGTTTTTT.